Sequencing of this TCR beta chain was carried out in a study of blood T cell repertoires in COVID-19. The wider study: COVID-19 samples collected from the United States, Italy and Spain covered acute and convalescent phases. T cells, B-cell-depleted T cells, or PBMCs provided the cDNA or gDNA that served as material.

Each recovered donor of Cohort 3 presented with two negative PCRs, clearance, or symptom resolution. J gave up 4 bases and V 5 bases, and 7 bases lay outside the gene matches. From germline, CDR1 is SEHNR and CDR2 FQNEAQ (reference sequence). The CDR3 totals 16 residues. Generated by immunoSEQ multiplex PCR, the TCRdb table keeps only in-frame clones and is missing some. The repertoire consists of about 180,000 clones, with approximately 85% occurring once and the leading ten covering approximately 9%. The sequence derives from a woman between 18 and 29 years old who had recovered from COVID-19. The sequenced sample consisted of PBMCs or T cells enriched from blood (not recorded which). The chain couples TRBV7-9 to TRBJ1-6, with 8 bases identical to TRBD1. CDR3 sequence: CASSEDRAGYNSPLHF. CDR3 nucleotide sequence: TGTGCCAGCAGCGAGGACAGGGCGGGATATAATTCACCCCTCCACTTT.